These 24 T cell receptor beta chains were all obtained from the same sample, sequenced in a study of T cell responses to AZD1222 COVID-19 vaccine. TCRdb keeps only in-frame clones here, not all; method: immunoSEQ multiplex PCR. The table shows about 100,000 clones, with 88% occurring only once. Material: peripheral blood, obtained on day 0 of AZD1222 vaccination. The source of these receptors is an adult in good health.

This chain connects TRBV28 to TRBJ2-2, with 7 bases matching TRBD2. V shed 8 bases and J 4 bases; nucleotides not matched to a gene: 10. Germline CDR1 MDHEN, CDR2 SYDVKM. The length of the CDR3 is 15 residues. The CDR3 DNA follows: TGTGCCAGCCATTTTGCTAGCGGTGCCACCGGGGAGCTGTTTTTT. It encodes CASHFASGATGELFF.

About this clone: A junction end diverges from the germline sequence, so it may reflect a read error. This chain uses TRBV28 with TRBJ2-5, with 9 bases identical to TRBD2. Looked up from germline, CDR1 is MDHEN and CDR2 is SYDVKM. This CDR3 has 12 amino acids. The CDR3: CASSLTSGVSDF. The CDR3 nucleotides are TGTGCCAGCAGTCTGACTAGCGGCGTTTCAGACTTC.

The chain couples TRBV11-2 to TRBJ2-3, with TRBD1 as a possible D gene (5 bases). The CDR3 covers 12 residues. Per the germline V gene, CDR1 is SGHAT and CDR2 is FQNNGV. V was cut by 6 bases and J by 5 bases, with 9 bases left in between. In DNA form, the CDR3 reads TGTGCCAGCAGACAGCAGGGAGATACGCAGTATTTT. Protein: CASRQQGDTQYF.

There are a few counts of this clone. The V gene is TRBV7-9, the J gene TRBJ1-6; 7 nucleotides match TRBD1. CDR1 and CDR2 from the germline V gene are SEHNR and FQNEAQ (reference sequence). The CDR3 sequence is 14 residues long. V was pared by 6 bases and J by 6 bases, with 5 bases of the junction left unmatched. CDR3 sequence (DNA): TGTGCCAGCAGTCACCGGGACAGTAATTCACCCCTCCACTTT. Translating it yields CASSHRDSNSPLHF. Full variable domain (outside the CDR3, taken from reference TRBV7-9 and TRBJ1-6): DTGVSQNPRHKITKRGQNVTFRCDPISEHNRLYWYRQTLGQGPEFLTYFQNEAQLEKSRLLSDRFSAERPKGSFSTLEIQRTEQGDSAMYLCASSHRDSNSPLHFGNGTRLTVT.

J is TRBJ1-1 and V is TRBV7-9; D unresolved. CDR3 length equals 13 residues. Germline lookup yields CDR1 SEHNR and CDR2 FQNEAQ (reference sequence). V was cut by 5 bases and J by 1 base, with 8 bases left in between. The CDR3 DNA follows: TGTGCCAGCAGCCCCCGGGGGAACACTGAAGCTTTCTTT. Its translation is CASSPRGNTEAFF.

The chain combines TRBV11-2 with TRBJ1-2; the match to TRBD1 covers 7 bases. The CDR3 loop spans 16 amino acids. Germline CDR1 SGHAT, CDR2 FQNNGV. The V and J ends lost 4 bases and 4 bases, in that order; junction bases with no gene match: 12. CDR3 loop: CASSSQGGGLGYGYTF. The CDR3 DNA reads as TGTGCCAGCAGCTCTCAAGGAGGGGGCCTGGGCTATGGCTACACCTTC.

The V call is TRBV18, the J call TRBJ1-1; TRBD1 is a possible D gene (5 bases). The CDR3 covers 16 residues. The germline CDR1 and CDR2 sequences are KGHSH and LQKENI. Trimming removed 3 bases at V and 0 bases at J, with 14 bases between. CDR3 nucleotides: TGTGCCAGCTCACCCCAACGGGACGGATTGAACACTGAAGCTTTCTTT. Translated: CASSPQRDGLNTEAFF.

The V call is TRBV30, the J call TRBJ2-6, with unresolved D. V shed 6 bases and J shed 0 bases, with 6 bases lying between them. This CDR3 is 13 amino acids long. Germline CDR1 GTSNPN, CDR2 SVGIG (reference sequence). Here the CDR3 reads CACDHSGANVLTF. The CDR3 DNA reads as TGTGCCTGTGATCACTCTGGGGCCAACGTCCTGACTTTC.

V usage is TRBV7-9 and J usage is TRBJ2-3; 9 bases fit TRBD2. Germline CDR1 is SEHNR and CDR2 is FQNEAQ (reference sequence). Germline trimming cut 6 bases from V and 2 bases from J; bases unmatched to any gene: 9. The CDR3 consists of 16 residues. CDR3 loop: CASRPGLAGLTDTQYF. DNA for the CDR3: TGTGCCAGCAGGCCGGGGCTAGCGGGGCTCACAGATACGCAGTATTTT.

This clone was seen a single time. This chain connects TRBV7-9 to TRBJ2-3; D is unclear. Germline CDR1 is SEHNR and CDR2 is FQNEAQ (reference sequence). This CDR3 is built from 13 residues. V gave up 7 bases and J gave up 3 bases, with 11 bases separating them. The DNA for the CDR3 is TGTGCCAGCACACAGCCGTTGACAGATACGCAGTATTTT. It encodes CASTQPLTDTQYF.

V gene TRBV2 combines with J gene TRBJ2-1; TRBD1 might be the D (8 bases). The CDR3 totals 15 residues. Trimming cost V 6 bases and J 7 bases, with 19 bases left between them. Per germline, CDR1 SNHLY and CDR2 FYNNEI. The chain's CDR3 is CASRPTGGARNEQFF. The DNA for the CDR3 is TGTGCCAGCAGACCCACAGGGGGGGCGCGGAATGAGCAGTTCTTC.

V and J are TRBV9 and TRBJ2-1; D is unresolved. Per the germline V gene, CDR1 is SGDLS and CDR2 is YYNGEE. Trimming shortened V by 0 bases and J by 3 bases, and 13 bases separated the two germline ends. The CDR3 consists of 16 residues. The CDR3 nucleotides read TGTGCCAGCAGCGTAGTGGTAGACATTTACTACAATGAGCAGTTCTTC. Amino acids: CASSVVVDIYYNEQFF.

The DNA for the CDR3 is TGTGCCAGCAGTTACTCGAATGCCGAGCAGTACTTC. It is translated as CASSYSNAEQYF. This chain links TRBV6-5 with TRBJ2-7; D remains unclear. This CDR3 is built from 12 residues. Per germline, CDR1 MNHEY and CDR2 SVGAGI. V dropped 0 bases and J dropped 6 bases, with 6 bases sitting between them.

The rearrangement links TRBV7-2 to TRBJ2-3, with a possible D match to TRBD2 (5 bases). The CDR3 loop spans 15 amino acids. V lost 4 bases and J lost 1, with 12 bases in between. The V gene's germline CDR1 is SGHTA and CDR2 FQGNSA. The CDR3 spells CASSSGIWGTDTQYF. The CDR3 nucleotides are TGTGCCAGCAGCTCGGGGATCTGGGGCACAGATACGCAGTATTTT.

This sequence joins TRBV2 and TRBJ1-2; D is possibly TRBD1 (5 bases). CDR1 and CDR2 from the germline V gene are SNHLY and FYNNEI. The CDR3 has 13 amino acids. Trimming took off 7 bases at V and 2 bases at J, with 11 bases between the two ends. CDR3 sequence reads: CASTRGYNYGYTF. For the CDR3, the DNA is TGTGCCAGCACAAGGGGTTACAACTATGGCTACACCTTC.

The chain combines TRBV9 with TRBJ2-2, with TRBD2 matching 11 bases. This CDR3 contains 16 residues. The germline V gene has CDR1 SGDLS and CDR2 YYNGEE. The junction had 9 bases not matched to a gene; V was cut back by 4 bases and J by 7 bases. CDR3 sequence: CASSTRTSGLGGELFF. CDR3 coding DNA: TGTGCCAGCAGCACCCGGACTAGCGGGCTAGGCGGGGAGCTGTTTTTT.

The chain couples TRBV3-1 (or the pseudogene TRBV3-2) to TRBJ2-7, with 7 bases matching TRBD2. Germline V gene data show CDR1 as LGHDT and CDR2 as YNNKEL (reference sequence). The CDR3 is made up of 15 amino acids. The V segment lost 4 bases and the J segment 3 bases; nucleotides outside the gene matches: 9. CDR3 amino acids: CASSPSPSGNYEQYF. CDR3 bases: TGTGCCAGCAGCCCCAGCCCTAGCGGCAACTACGAGCAGTACTTC.

The chain combines TRBV5-1 with TRBJ2-2; D is uncertain. The CDR3 loop spans 13 amino acids. Trimming pared 5 bases from V and 0 bases from J, leaving 5 bases between. The germline CDR1 and CDR2 sequences are SGHRS and YFSETQ. CDR3 sequence reads: CASRGANTGELFF. The CDR3 DNA follows: TGCGCCAGCAGAGGAGCGAACACCGGGGAGCTGTTTTTT.

This clone was seen a single time. The chain links TRBV5-6 to TRBJ1-1; D remains unclear. The germline V gene encodes CDR1 SGHDT and CDR2 YYEEEE. This CDR3 has 17 amino acids. V was trimmed by 4 bases and J by 0 bases, leaving 19 bases between them. In nucleotides, the CDR3 is TGTGCCAGCAGCCGAGGAGGGAGGGCGTTTATGAACACTGAAGCTTTCTTT. Residues: CASSRGGRAFMNTEAFF. The complete variable domain, with remaining parts taken from reference TRBV5-6 and TRBJ1-1, reads DAGVTQSPTHLIKTRGQQVTLRCSPKSGHDTVSWYQQALGQGPQFIFQYYEEEERQRGNFPDRFSGHQFPNYSSELNVNALLLGDSALYLCASSRGGRAFMNTEAFFGQGTRLTVV.

The J gene is TRBJ1-4, the V gene TRBV18, with unresolved D. Germline CDR1 KGHSH, CDR2 LQKENI. The ends were cut back, 5 bases at V and 5 bases at J, with 9 bases in the middle. The CDR3 sequence is 13 residues long. CDR3 in amino acids: CASSRNSNEKLFF. The DNA for the CDR3 is TGTGCCAGCTCAAGAAACAGCAATGAAAAACTGTTTTTT.

V usage is TRBV28 and J usage is TRBJ1-2; D may be TRBD1 (5 bases). This CDR3 is 15 amino acids long. CDR1 MDHEN and CDR2 SYDVKM come from the germline V gene. V lost 1 base and J lost 5, with 14 bases in between. CDR3 DNA sequence: TGTGCCAGCAGTTTATACGCCGACAGACGTTATGGCTACACCTTC. Its translation: CASSLYADRRYGYTF.

This clone was picked up one time. The rearrangement links TRBV2 to TRBJ2-3; 7 positions match TRBD1. The CDR3 has 13 amino acids. Germline V gene lookup returns CDR1 SNHLY and CDR2 FYNNEI. With 6 bases clipped from V and 6 bases from J, the junction kept 6 bases outside the gene matches. The CDR3 DNA sequence: TGTGCCAGCAGGTTACAGGGGATTGATACGCAGTATTTT. Translation gives CASRLQGIDTQYF.

This clone is a singleton in its sample. The chain combines TRBV2 with TRBJ2-6; perhaps D is TRBD1 or TRBD2 (5 bases each). The V gene lost 4 bases and the J gene lost 4 bases, with 14 bases spanning the gap. Per the germline V gene, CDR1 is SNHLY and CDR2 is FYNNEI. The CDR3 length is 16 residues. The CDR3 bases are TGTGCCAGCAGTGGAGGGGTGGGGTCCGGGGCCAACGTCCTGACTTTC. Amino acid sequence: CASSGGVGSGANVLTF.

This rearrangement joins TRBV2 to TRBJ2-7; D is undetermined. Between the trimmed V and J ends, which lost 1 base and 2 bases, there was a span of 3 bases. The CDR3 totals 12 residues. CDR1 is SNHLY and CDR2 is FYNNEI in the germline V gene. CDR3 DNA: TGTGCCAGCAGTGAAGGCCCCTACGAGCAGTACTTC. Its protein product is CASSEGPYEQYF.